This T cell receptor (beta chain) was recorded in a study of shared clonotypes between healthy human individuals. General observations from the study: Compared with memory subsets, naive subsets generally had larger estimated richness. Though the depth was large, rarefaction showed that sorted-subset sequencing was incomplete.

A split of CD4+ cells into CD45RA+ naive and CD45RA-negative memory subsets was performed. Produced via immunoSEQ multiplex PCR; TCRdb's table is partial and in-frame only. In the table there are millions of clones, 90% to 95% of which are singletons. For this clone: No antigen is known for it.

V lost 5 bases, J lost 8 bases, and 13 bases stayed unmatched. This CDR3 is 15 amino acids long. Germline loops: CDR1 SGHTA, CDR2 FQGTGA. This TCR was sampled from a young man in good health. The V call is TRBV7-3, the J call TRBJ1-2, with 8 positions matching TRBD1. Sequenced material: naive CD4+ T cells sorted from blood. Stated subset: CD45RA+ positively selected. The chain's CDR3 is CASSPGLAGGYGYTF. The CDR3 DNA is TGTGCCAGCAGCCCTGGTCTGGCAGGGGGCTACGGCTACACCTTC. Using reference TRBV7-3 and TRBJ1-2 for the parts outside the CDR3, the full variable domain is GAGVSQTPSNKVTEKGKYVELRCDPISGHTALYWYRQSLGQGPEFLIYFQGTGAADDSGLPNDRFFAVRPEGSVSTLKIQRTERGDSAVYLCASSPGLAGGYGYTFGSGTRLTVV.